The 13 T cell receptor beta chains below were found in one sample sequenced in a study of blood T cell repertoires in COVID-19. Produced via immunoSEQ multiplex PCR; TCRdb's table is partial and in-frame only. The table records around 92,000 clones, about 83% of them present only once. Sequencing used peripheral blood. The source is an elderly woman with acute or convalescent COVID-19.

This chain uses TRBV4-2 with TRBJ2-1; 11 bases are a match to TRBD2. The CDR3 extends over 17 amino acids. V gave up 5 bases and J gave up 7 bases; unmatched junction bases: 13. Germline V lookup: CDR1 LGHNA, CDR2 YNFKEQ. DNA for the CDR3: TGTGCCAGCAGCTTTAGCGGGAGGGCCGGGGTAGTTAATGAGCAGTTCTTC. As protein: CASSFSGRAGVVNEQFF.

The genes are TRBV24-1 and TRBJ2-4; TRBD1 matches 10 bases. The CDR3 totals 15 residues. The V and J ends lost 4 bases and 9 bases, in that order; junction bases with no gene match: 8. Per germline, CDR1 KGHDR and CDR2 SFDVKD. The CDR3 DNA sequence: TGTGCCACCAGTGAGGGACAGGGGAACGAGGGCATTCAGTACTTC. Its protein is CATSEGQGNEGIQYF.

As DNA, the CDR3 is TGTGCCAGCAGTTACTCCACAGCCCGACGGAACACTGAAGCTTTCTTT. Translation: CASSYSTARRNTEAFF. This rearrangement joins TRBV6-5 to TRBJ1-1; D gene uncertain. Trimming removed 0 bases at V and 1 base at J, with 12 bases between. The CDR3 is made up of 16 amino acids. Germline assignment: CDR1 MNHEY and CDR2 SVGAGI.

J is TRBJ2-1 and V is TRBV6-2 or TRBV6-3, with 8 bases matching TRBD2. Germline trimming cut 5 bases from V and 10 bases from J; bases unmatched to any gene: 4. Germline CDR1 MNHEY, CDR2 SVGEGT. There are 12 residues in the CDR3. The CDR3 coding sequence is TGTGCCAGCAGTGAGCGGGAGAGGGAGCAGTTCTTC. Amino acid sequence: CASSEREREQFF.

The chain employs TRBV5-1 and TRBJ2-5; D is possibly TRBD2 (6 bases). In germline, CDR1 is SGHRS, CDR2 YFSETQ. The germline V and J ends were trimmed by 0 bases and 2 bases, with 17 bases remaining between them. The CDR3 length is 17 residues. In DNA form, the CDR3 reads TGCGCCAGCAGCTTGGCCGGGGCTAGCGATCTTCAAGAGACCCAGTACTTC. Its translation: CASSLAGASDLQETQYF.

V gene TRBV12-3 or TRBV12-4 combines with J gene TRBJ2-5; the match to TRBD2 covers 7 bases. The CDR3 runs 12 residues. V trimming: 8 bases; J trimming: 5 bases; junction bases outside the gene matches: 5. CDR3 in amino acids: CASPPGGETQYF. CDR3 sequence (DNA): TGTGCCAGCCCCCCCGGGGGGGAGACCCAGTACTTC.

The chain carries TRBV7-2 and TRBJ1-1; a weak D match, TRBD1 (6 bases). This CDR3 is built from 13 residues. In germline, CDR1 is SGHTA, CDR2 FQGNSA. Trimming took 7 bases from V and 5 from J, leaving 14 bases between them. CDR3 sequence: CASTRQVATEAFF. CDR3 nucleotide sequence: TGTGCCAGCACCCGACAGGTCGCTACTGAAGCTTTCTTT.

The chain joins TRBV14 to TRBJ2-7; 7 nucleotides align to TRBD2. Germline values: CDR1 SGHDN, CDR2 FVKESK. The length of the CDR3 is 16 residues. The ends lost 6 bases at V and 0 bases at J; junction bases unmatched: 11. CDR3 loop: CASSPSSGGVSYEQYF. The CDR3 bases are TGTGCCAGCAGTCCCTCTAGCGGAGGGGTCTCCTACGAGCAGTACTTC.

The chain links TRBV11-2 to TRBJ2-7; 10 bases are a match to TRBD2. This CDR3 is 15 amino acids long. CDR1 and CDR2 from the germline V gene are SGHAT and FQNNGV. V lost 5 bases and J lost 4; bases outside the gene matches: 8. CDR3 region: CASSSPSGRKYEQYF. CDR3 DNA sequence: TGTGCCAGCAGCAGCCCTAGCGGGAGAAAGTACGAGCAGTACTTC. The full variable domain, in which reference TRBV11-2 and TRBJ2-7 provide the parts outside the CDR3, is EAGVAQSPRYKIIEKRQSVAFWCNPISGHATLYWYQQILGQGPKLLIQFQNNGVVDDSQLPKDRFSAERLKGVDSTLKIQPAKLEDSAVYLCASSSPSGRKYEQYFGPGTRLTVT.

J is TRBJ1-1 and V is TRBV5-6; D is undetermined. V lost 4 bases to trimming and J lost 1 base, with 14 bases between them. Germline V gives CDR1 SGHDT, CDR2 YYEEEE. This CDR3 is built from 15 residues. The DNA for the CDR3 is TGTGCCAGCAGCCTCGTCGGTTCGGGGAACACTGAAGCTTTCTTT. Amino acid sequence: CASSLVGSGNTEAFF.

The chain has TRBV27 and TRBJ2-7; 9 bases map to TRBD2. This CDR3 contains 14 residues. The V and J ends lost 5 bases and 3 bases, in that order; junction bases with no gene match: 5. Looked up from germline, CDR1 is MNHEY and CDR2 is SMNVEV (reference sequence). The DNA for the CDR3 is TGTGCCAGCAGTCTTGCGGGAGGGTTCTACGAGCAGTACTTC. This codes for CASSLAGGFYEQYF.

The chain combines TRBV30 with TRBJ1-3; 8 positions agree with TRBD1. The trim removed 2 bases at V and 15 bases at J, leaving 12 bases unmatched. Germline V CDR1 and CDR2: GTSNPN, SVGIG (reference sequence). CDR3 length: 13 amino acids. The CDR3, as DNA: TGTGCCTGGAGTTCGGTTCAGGGGGCGGCCGCATATTTT. As protein: CAWSSVQGAAAYF. The full variable domain, completed using reference TRBV30 and TRBJ1-3, is SQTIHQWPATLVQPVGSPLSLECTVEGTSNPNLYWYRQAAGRGLQLLFYSVGIGQISSEVPQNLSASRPQDRQFILSSKKLLLSDSGFYLCAWSSVQGAAAYFGEGSWLTVV.

The chain combines TRBV19 with TRBJ2-5; 7 nucleotides align to TRBD1. Germline V gene data show CDR1 as LNHDA and CDR2 as SQIVND (reference sequence). V shed 8 bases, J shed 5 bases, and the junction held 8 bases outside the gene matches. This CDR3 comprises 13 residues. The CDR3 sequence is CASSKGARETQYF. The CDR3 DNA reads TGTGCCAGTTCTAAGGGGGCTCGGGAGACCCAGTACTTC.